What follows are 5 T cell receptor beta chains derived from one specimen sequenced in a study of shared clonotypes between healthy human individuals (dated by TCRdb to 2018 to 2020). Libraries were made using the immunoSEQ multiplex PCR assay. TCRdb holds this immuneACCESS table with in-frame rearrangements only. Some clones are missing; in checked studies, unresolved V genes explain under half, and the rest has no known cause. The sample data list some 660,000 clones, and 55% to 85% of these were observed just once. The ten largest account for around 1.8% of the sample. Material: memory CD4+ T cells sorted from blood. The sample's cell subset or site, from its label and the paper: CD45RA-negative fraction. These receptors originate from a woman in her 30s in good health.

CDR3 in DNA: TGTGCCAGTAAGAACAGGGGGCGCACAGATACGCAGTATTTT. Its translation is CASKNRGRTDTQYF. J is TRBJ2-3 and V is TRBV19; TRBD1 agrees at 9 bases. This CDR3 has 14 amino acids. Germline V CDR1 and CDR2: LNHDA, SQIVND (reference sequence). The V gene end was trimmed by 7 bases and the J gene end by 1 base; junction bases not matched to a gene: 3.

This clone was seen a handful of times. The chain recombines TRBV5-1 with TRBJ2-2, with D perhaps TRBD2 (7 bases). Germline-derived CDR1 and CDR2 are SGHRS and YFSETQ. The V gene lost 4 bases and the J gene lost 7 bases, with 14 bases spanning the gap. CDR3 length equals 14 residues. The CDR3 protein is CASSPIRGGGELFF. CDR3 nucleotide sequence: TGCGCCAGCAGCCCCATTAGGGGGGGCGGGGAGCTGTTTTTT.

V and J are TRBV7-2 and TRBJ2-7; D unresolved. In germline, CDR1 is SGHTA, CDR2 FQGNSA. Trimming removed 1 base at V and 7 bases at J, with 11 bases between. This CDR3 region has 13 residues. CDR3 region: CASSLDESSEQYF. The CDR3 coding sequence is TGTGCCAGCAGCTTAGACGAGAGTTCGGAGCAGTACTTC.

CDR3 region: CASSSTGGWRNQPQHF. CDR3 nucleotide sequence: TGTGCCAGCAGCTCGACAGGGGGCTGGAGGAATCAGCCCCAGCATTTT. The genes are TRBV28 and TRBJ1-5; 10 bases match TRBD1. The V gene's germline CDR1 is MDHEN and CDR2 SYDVKM. This CDR3 has 16 amino acids. The V segment lost 6 bases and the J segment 4 bases; nucleotides outside the gene matches: 9.

The rearrangement joins TRBV2 to TRBJ2-3; D unresolved. Between the trimmed V and J ends, which lost 7 bases and 2 bases, there was a span of 4 bases. CDR1 and CDR2 from the germline V gene are SNHLY and FYNNEI. The CDR3 covers 11 residues. This CDR3 reads CASTLTDTQYF. CDR3 sequence (DNA): TGTGCCAGCACCCTCACAGATACGCAGTATTTT.